This T cell receptor (beta chain) stems from a study of spatial heterogeneity in lung cancer. At the level of the study: Consistent detection of more beta-chain than alpha-chain sequences was observed.

Only a few counts were recorded for this clonotype. The antigen remains undetermined. One entry per CDR3 protein results from TCRdb running MiXCR on the 5' RACE reads. Of about 50,000 distinct CDR3 sequences in the sample, 7.5% to 8% are singletons; the top ten hold approximately 13%. Time point described: sample taken at primary tumor resection. Whole RNA was taken from tumor, nontumor lung or frozen PBMC; it was then sequenced unsorted. Samples were donated by 72 untreated early-stage non-small cell lung cancer patients. Findings and limits, study-wide: Follow-up blood showed ubiquitous expanded tumor TCRs less than blood at resection did.

The specimen was PBMCs, collected at surgery. This TCR derives from a female donor with early-stage non-small cell lung cancer.

This CDR3 reads CASSDGLGRRSSLEAFF. The CDR3, as DNA: TGTGCCAGCAGTGACGGATTGGGCAGGAGGTCCTCACTAGAAGCTTTCTTT. The rearrangement uses TRBV6-1 and TRBJ1-1, with D unclear. Trimming cost V 3 bases and J 8 bases, with 25 bases left between them. Germline assignment: CDR1 MNHNS and CDR2 SASEGT. This CDR3 comprises 17 residues.